The 24 T cell receptor beta chains presented below share a single source sample, sequenced in a study of blood T cell repertoires in COVID-19. The assay was immunoSEQ multiplex PCR, and TCRdb's table has in-frame clones only and misses some. This sample has approximately 290,000 clones, with about 93% found just once. Material for sequencing was PBMCs or T cells enriched from blood (not recorded which). The receptors come from a woman in her thirties who had recovered from COVID-19.

The genes are TRBV30 and TRBJ1-6, with D uncertain. V lost 3 bases and J lost 4, with 10 bases in between. The CDR3 consists of 14 residues. The germline CDR1 and CDR2 sequences are GTSNPN and SVGIG (reference sequence). The CDR3 DNA follows: TGTGCCTGGAGGGCGGCCTTTTATAATTCACCCCTCCACTTT. This sequence encodes CAWRAAFYNSPLHF.

This clone was observed a handful of times. The gene calls are TRBV7-2 and TRBJ1-5; D not resolved. Between the trimmed V and J ends, which lost 5 bases and 0 bases, there was a span of 11 bases. CDR1 and CDR2 from the germline V gene are SGHTA and FQGNSA. This CDR3 has 15 residues. The CDR3: CASSPAGFSNQPQHF. In nucleotides, the CDR3 is TGTGCCAGCAGCCCCGCGGGTTTTAGCAATCAGCCCCAGCATTTT.

This chain links TRBV27 with TRBJ2-6; D is perhaps TRBD2 (5 bases). From germline, CDR1 is MNHEY and CDR2 SMNVEV (reference sequence). Trimming pared 6 bases from V and 0 bases from J, leaving 15 bases between. The CDR3 loop spans 17 amino acids. The CDR3 sequence is CASRSGLGPSGANVLTF. CDR3 DNA: TGTGCCAGCAGGAGCGGTCTAGGACCCTCTGGGGCCAACGTCCTGACTTTC.

The chain combines TRBV5-5 with TRBJ2-1, with 9 bases that match TRBD1. The CDR3 extends over 16 amino acids. The junction had 9 bases not matched to a gene; V was cut back by 1 base and J by 7 bases. The germline CDR1 and CDR2 sequences are SGHKS and YYEKEE (reference sequence). CDR3 bases: TGTGCCAGCAGCTTGACGGGACAGGGACCGAGGAATGAGCAGTTCTTC. This translates into CASSLTGQGPRNEQFF.

The chain links TRBV11-2 to TRBJ2-1; 15 bases agree with TRBD2. The CDR3 loop spans 14 amino acids. From germline, CDR1 is SGHAT and CDR2 FQNNGV. With V trimmed by 8 bases and J by 9 bases, 5 bases remained unmatched. The CDR3 DNA sequence: TGTGCCAGCTGCGGGACTAGCGGGAGGACTGAGCAGTTCTTC. Its protein product is CASCGTSGRTEQFF.

The genes are TRBV10-1 and TRBJ2-5; D not resolved. With 5 bases removed from V and 0 bases from J, the gap between germline ends came to 7 bases. Germline CDR1 is WNHNN and CDR2 is SYGVQD (reference sequence). The CDR3 extends over 13 amino acids. CDR3 sequence: CASSNNNQETQYF. CDR3 nucleotide sequence: TGCGCCAGCAGTAACAACAACCAAGAGACCCAGTACTTC.

The J gene is TRBJ1-5, the V gene TRBV27; D possibly corresponds to TRBD1 (5 bases). Looked up from germline, CDR1 is MNHEY and CDR2 is SMNVEV (reference sequence). The CDR3 has 14 residues. V lost 2 bases and J 4 bases, leaving 9 bases between the germline ends. Written as DNA, the CDR3 is TGTGCCAGCAGTTTAATTGGGGCGAATCAGCCCCAGCATTTT. As protein: CASSLIGANQPQHF.

The chain has TRBV30 and TRBJ1-2; 8 bases are a match to TRBD1. The V segment lost 8 bases and the J segment 10 bases; nucleotides outside the gene matches: 6. CDR3 size: 10 residues. Germline CDR1 is GTSNPN and CDR2 is SVGIG (reference sequence). The CDR3 sequence: CATGGASYTF. CDR3 nucleotides: TGTGCCACAGGGGGGGCCTCCTACACCTTC.

The chain employs TRBV4-2 and TRBJ1-1; 10 nucleotides agree with TRBD1. After removal of 1 base from V and 6 bases from J, the junction contained 5 bases not matched to a gene. The germline V gene encodes CDR1 LGHNA and CDR2 YNFKEQ. This CDR3 comprises 15 residues. The CDR3 spells CASSQATGGWAEAFF. As DNA, the CDR3 is TGTGCCAGCAGCCAAGCGACAGGGGGCTGGGCTGAAGCTTTCTTT.

The rearrangement links TRBV5-5 to TRBJ2-5; D unresolved. The CDR3 has 14 amino acids. With 4 bases removed from V and 4 bases from J, the gap between germline ends came to 14 bases. Per germline, CDR1 SGHKS and CDR2 YYEKEE (reference sequence). The CDR3 reads CASSTVFSRETQYF. For the CDR3, the DNA is TGTGCCAGCAGCACCGTCTTTTCGAGAGAGACCCAGTACTTC.

This clone appeared a single time. V gene TRBV24-1 combines with J gene TRBJ2-1, with 12 bases lining up with TRBD2. CDR1 and CDR2 (germline): KGHDR, SFDVKD. This CDR3 has 16 amino acids. The J segment lost 8 bases and the V segment lost 4 bases, leaving 8 bases of the junction unmatched. The DNA of the CDR3 is TGTGCCACCAGTGACCCGACTAGCGGGAGTAGGGATGAGCAGTTCTTC. It translates to CATSDPTSGSRDEQFF.

This clone appeared a single time. The chain employs TRBV7-2 and TRBJ1-2; D is undetermined. CDR1 SGHTA and CDR2 FQGNSA come from the germline V gene. V was pared by 4 bases and J by 2 bases, with 17 bases between. The CDR3 extends over 16 amino acids. The CDR3 DNA follows: TGTGCCAGCAGCTCCGACTTCCTGAGAGGAAACTATGGCTACACCTTC. Translated, it gives CASSSDFLRGNYGYTF. Full variable domain (rest looked up from reference TRBV7-2 and TRBJ1-2): GAGVSQSPSNKVTEKGKDVELRCDPISGHTALYWYRQSLGQGLEFLIYFQGNSAPDKSGLPSDRFSAERTGGSVSTLTIQRTQQEDSAVYLCASSSDFLRGNYGYTFGSGTRLTVV.

The V and J genes are TRBV5-4 and TRBJ2-7; TRBD1 matches 11 bases. The CDR3 loop spans 14 amino acids. CDR1 and CDR2 from the germline V gene are SGHNT and YYREEE (reference sequence). V dropped 5 bases and J dropped 2; count of bases not matched to a gene: 3. In DNA form, the CDR3 reads TGTGCCAGCAGACCGGACAGGGGGCCCTACGAGCAGTACTTC. Its translation: CASRPDRGPYEQYF.

The V gene is TRBV11-2, the J gene TRBJ1-1; D gene uncertain. In germline, CDR1 is SGHAT, CDR2 FQNNGV. This CDR3 has 12 residues. The germline V and J ends were trimmed by 8 bases and 0 bases, with 7 bases remaining between them. CDR3 residues: CASDGVNTEAFF. Written as DNA, the CDR3 is TGTGCCAGCGACGGGGTGAACACTGAAGCTTTCTTT.

This sequence joins TRBV5-1 and TRBJ1-2, with 10 nucleotides matching TRBD1. Unmatched junction bases numbered 5, after V lost 0 bases and J lost 12 bases. The germline CDR1 and CDR2 sequences are SGHRS and YFSETQ. The CDR3 spans 13 residues. The CDR3 here is CASSLGGTGANTF. CDR3 nucleotides: TGCGCCAGCAGCTTGGGAGGGACAGGGGCCAACACCTTC.

The chain uses TRBV6-5 and TRBJ2-7; 9 bases map to TRBD1. CDR1 MNHEY and CDR2 SVGAGI come from the germline V gene. The CDR3 is 13 residues long. V shed 6 bases and J 9 bases; nucleotides not matched to a gene: 9. CDR3: CASRGGQGTGQYF. CDR3 sequence (DNA): TGTGCCAGCAGGGGGGGACAGGGAACAGGGCAGTACTTC.

V and J are TRBV29-1 and TRBJ1-4; possible D gene TRBD1, 6 bases. The CDR3 is made up of 14 amino acids. With 4 bases removed from V and 0 bases from J, the gap between germline ends came to 9 bases. Germline V gene data show CDR1 as SQVTM and CDR2 as ANQGSEA. The CDR3 loop reads CSVGRTATNEKLFF. In nucleotides, the CDR3 is TGCAGCGTTGGAAGGACAGCAACTAATGAAAAACTGTTTTTT.

The sample holds a few counts of this clone. The chain recombines TRBV3-1 (or the pseudogene TRBV3-2) with TRBJ1-1; tentatively, D is TRBD1 (5 bases). Trimming left V 2 bases short and J 4 bases short, with 8 bases between. Germline CDR1 is LGHDT and CDR2 is YNNKEL (reference sequence). This CDR3 is built from 13 residues. CDR3 residues: CASSQHTGTEAFF. The CDR3 DNA is TGTGCCAGCAGCCAACATACAGGCACTGAAGCTTTCTTT.

This chain uses TRBV7-2 with TRBJ1-3; TRBD1 aligns across 8 bases. Germline V gene lookup returns CDR1 SGHTA and CDR2 FQGNSA. This CDR3 is 16 amino acids long. Germline trimming cut 5 bases from V and 4 bases from J; bases unmatched to any gene: 10. CDR3 coding DNA: TGTGCCAGCAGCCATCTCCAGGGGGCGACCGGAAACACCATATATTTT. Protein sequence: CASSHLQGATGNTIYF.

Concerning this clone itself: An end of the junction does not agree with germline; a read error may underlie this. The chain joins TRBV4-1 to TRBJ2-1, with D perhaps matching TRBD1 (6 bases). This CDR3 region has 13 residues. CDR1 and CDR2 (germline): MGHRA, YSYEKL. The CDR3 nucleotides read TGCGCCAGCAGCCAAGCAGGGGACAATGGGCAGTTCTTC. It specifies CASSQAGDNGQFF.

The chain couples TRBV7-9 to TRBJ1-5; no reliable D call. Trimming took 4 bases from V and 11 from J, leaving 15 bases between them. The germline V gene encodes CDR1 SEHNR and CDR2 FQNEAQ (reference sequence). The CDR3 spans 13 residues. The CDR3 loop is CASSSPLGETQHF. Here the CDR3 DNA reads TGTGCCAGCAGCTCCCCCCTTGGGGAGACCCAGCATTTT.

With regard to this clone: This specimen includes other DNA sequences encoding the same CDR3. CDR3 nucleotide sequence: TGTGCCAGCAGCGTACAGATGAACACTGAAGCTTTCTTT. It encodes CASSVQMNTEAFF. This sequence joins TRBV9 and TRBJ1-1; D not resolved. Germline V gene data show CDR1 as SGDLS and CDR2 as YYNGEE. The germline V and J ends were trimmed by 1 base and 0 bases, with 4 bases remaining between them. The CDR3 is made up of 13 amino acids.

The rearrangement joins TRBV7-2 to TRBJ1-6, with D perhaps TRBD1 (5 bases). The germline CDR1 and CDR2 sequences are SGHTA and FQGNSA. The CDR3 sequence is 14 residues long. The V end was cut by 5 bases, the J end by 7 bases, with 12 bases between. CDR3 sequence (DNA): TGTGCCAGCAGCCCACAGGCGGGGAATTCACCCCTCCACTTT. Amino acids: CASSPQAGNSPLHF.

The V call is TRBV9, the J call TRBJ2-5; a weak D match, TRBD1 (5 bases). Germline V gene lookup returns CDR1 SGDLS and CDR2 YYNGEE. The CDR3 runs 14 residues. The V end lost 0 bases, the J end lost 7 bases, and 13 bases lay between the germline ends. Here the CDR3 reads CASSVGQGLGTQYF. CDR3 sequence (DNA): TGTGCCAGCAGCGTAGGGCAGGGTTTGGGGACCCAGTACTTC.